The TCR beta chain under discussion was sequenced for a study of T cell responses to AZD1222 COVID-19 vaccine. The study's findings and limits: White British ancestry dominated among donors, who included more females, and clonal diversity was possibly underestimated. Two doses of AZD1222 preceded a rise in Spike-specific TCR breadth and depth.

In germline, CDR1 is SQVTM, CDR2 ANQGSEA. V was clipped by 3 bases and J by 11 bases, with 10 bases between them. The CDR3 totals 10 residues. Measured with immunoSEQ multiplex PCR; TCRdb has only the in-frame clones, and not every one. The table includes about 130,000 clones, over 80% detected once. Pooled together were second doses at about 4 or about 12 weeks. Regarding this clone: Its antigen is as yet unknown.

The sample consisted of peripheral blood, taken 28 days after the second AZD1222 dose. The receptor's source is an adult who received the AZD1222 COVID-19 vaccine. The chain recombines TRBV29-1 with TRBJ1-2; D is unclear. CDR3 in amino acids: CSVEGGSYTF. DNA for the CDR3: TGCAGCGTTGAGGGCGGCAGTTACACCTTC.